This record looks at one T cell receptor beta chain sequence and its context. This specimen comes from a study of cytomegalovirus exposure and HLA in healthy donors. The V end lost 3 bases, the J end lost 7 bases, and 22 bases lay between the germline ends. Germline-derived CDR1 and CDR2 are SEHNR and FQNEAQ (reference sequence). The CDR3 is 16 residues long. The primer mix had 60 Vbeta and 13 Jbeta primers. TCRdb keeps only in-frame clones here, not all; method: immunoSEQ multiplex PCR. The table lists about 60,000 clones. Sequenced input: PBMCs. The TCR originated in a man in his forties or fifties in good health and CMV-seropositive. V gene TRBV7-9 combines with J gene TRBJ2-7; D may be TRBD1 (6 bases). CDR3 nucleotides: TGTGCCAGCAGCTTCCCCCCCTTACAGGGTGTGTGGGAGCAGTACTTC. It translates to CASSFPPLQGVWEQYF.